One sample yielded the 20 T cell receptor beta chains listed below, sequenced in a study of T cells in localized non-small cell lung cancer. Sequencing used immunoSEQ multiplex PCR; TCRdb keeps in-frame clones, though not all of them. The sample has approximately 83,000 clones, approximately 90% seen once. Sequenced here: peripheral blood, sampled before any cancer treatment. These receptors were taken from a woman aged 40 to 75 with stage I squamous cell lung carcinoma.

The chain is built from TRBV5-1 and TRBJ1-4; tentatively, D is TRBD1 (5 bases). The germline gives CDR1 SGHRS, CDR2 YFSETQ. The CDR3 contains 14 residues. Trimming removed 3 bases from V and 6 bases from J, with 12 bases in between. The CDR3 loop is CASSSGRLDEKLFF. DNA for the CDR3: TGCGCCAGCAGCTCGGGACGGTTGGATGAAAAACTGTTTTTT.

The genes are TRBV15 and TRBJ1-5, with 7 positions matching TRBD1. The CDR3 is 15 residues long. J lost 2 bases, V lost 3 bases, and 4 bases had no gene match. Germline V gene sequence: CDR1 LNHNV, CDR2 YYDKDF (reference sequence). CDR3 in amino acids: CATSRNRGRNQPQHF. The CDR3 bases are TGTGCCACCAGCAGGAACAGGGGACGCAATCAGCCCCAGCATTTT.

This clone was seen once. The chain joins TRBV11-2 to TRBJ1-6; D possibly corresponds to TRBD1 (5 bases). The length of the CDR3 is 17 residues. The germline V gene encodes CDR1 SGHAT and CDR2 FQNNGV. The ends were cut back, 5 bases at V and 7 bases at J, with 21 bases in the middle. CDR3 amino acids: CASSPIPRDPKNSPLHF. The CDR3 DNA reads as TGTGCCAGCAGCCCCATCCCCCGGGACCCAAAGAATTCACCCCTCCACTTT.

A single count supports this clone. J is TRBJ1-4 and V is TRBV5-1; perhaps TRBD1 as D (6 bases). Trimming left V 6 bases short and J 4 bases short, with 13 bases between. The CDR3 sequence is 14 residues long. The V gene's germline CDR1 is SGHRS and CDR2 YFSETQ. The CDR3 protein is CASIRTEINEKLFF. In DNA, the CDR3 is TGCGCCAGCATCCGGACAGAGATTAATGAAAAACTGTTTTTT.

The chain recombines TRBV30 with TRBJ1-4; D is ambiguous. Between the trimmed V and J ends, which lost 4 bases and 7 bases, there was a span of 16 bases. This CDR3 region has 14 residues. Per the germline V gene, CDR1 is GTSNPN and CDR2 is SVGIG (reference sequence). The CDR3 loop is CAWKAWAPPEKLFF. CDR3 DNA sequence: TGTGCCTGGAAGGCTTGGGCACCGCCTGAAAAACTGTTTTTT.

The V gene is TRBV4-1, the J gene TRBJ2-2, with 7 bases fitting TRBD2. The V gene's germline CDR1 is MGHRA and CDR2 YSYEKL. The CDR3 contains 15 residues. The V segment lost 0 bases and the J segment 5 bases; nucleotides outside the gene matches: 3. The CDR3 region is CASSQDPAGTGELFF. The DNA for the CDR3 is TGCGCCAGCAGCCAAGATCCAGCGGGGACCGGGGAGCTGTTTTTT.

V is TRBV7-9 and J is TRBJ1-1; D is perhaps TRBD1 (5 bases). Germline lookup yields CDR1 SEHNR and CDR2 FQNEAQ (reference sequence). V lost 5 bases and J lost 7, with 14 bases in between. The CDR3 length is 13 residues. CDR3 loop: CASSDGTGLEAFF. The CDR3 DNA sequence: TGTGCCAGCAGCGACGGGACCGGCCTTGAAGCTTTCTTT.

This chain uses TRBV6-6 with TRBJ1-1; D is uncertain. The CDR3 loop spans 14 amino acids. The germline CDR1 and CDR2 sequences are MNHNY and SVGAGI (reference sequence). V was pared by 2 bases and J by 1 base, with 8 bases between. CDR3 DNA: TGTGCCAGCAGTTACCAAGAGCAGAACACTGAAGCTTTCTTT. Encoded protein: CASSYQEQNTEAFF.

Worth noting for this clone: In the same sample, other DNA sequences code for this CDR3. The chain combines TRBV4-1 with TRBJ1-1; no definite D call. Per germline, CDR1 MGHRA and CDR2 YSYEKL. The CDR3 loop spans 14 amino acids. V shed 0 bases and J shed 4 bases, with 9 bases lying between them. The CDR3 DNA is TGCGCCAGCAGCCAAGAGGGATGGGGCACTGAAGCTTTCTTT. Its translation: CASSQEGWGTEAFF.

In DNA form, the CDR3 reads TGTGCCAGTAAGGGTTTCGAGGGAGTTAACTATGGCTACACCTTC. This codes for CASKGFEGVNYGYTF. The genes are TRBV19 and TRBJ1-2; no clear D. The germline V and J ends were trimmed by 7 bases and 1 base, with 16 bases remaining between them. Germline CDR1 reads LNHDA; CDR2 reads SQIVND (reference sequence). There are 15 residues in the CDR3.

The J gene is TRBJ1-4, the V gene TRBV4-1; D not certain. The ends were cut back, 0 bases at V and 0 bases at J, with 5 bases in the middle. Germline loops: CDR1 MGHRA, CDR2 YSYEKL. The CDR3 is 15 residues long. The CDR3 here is CASSQDGATNEKLFF. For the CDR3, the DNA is TGCGCCAGCAGCCAAGACGGGGCAACTAATGAAAAACTGTTTTTT.

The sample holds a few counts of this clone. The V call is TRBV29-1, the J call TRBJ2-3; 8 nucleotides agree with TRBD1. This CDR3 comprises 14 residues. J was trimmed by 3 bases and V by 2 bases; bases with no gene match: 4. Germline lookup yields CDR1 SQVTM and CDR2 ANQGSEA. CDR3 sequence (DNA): TGCAGCGTTGAACCAGGGGGCTGGACAGATACGCAGTATTTT. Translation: CSVEPGGWTDTQYF.

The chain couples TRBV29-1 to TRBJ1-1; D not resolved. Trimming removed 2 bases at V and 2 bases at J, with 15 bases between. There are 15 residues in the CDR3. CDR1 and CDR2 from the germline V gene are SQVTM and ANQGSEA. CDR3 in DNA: TGCAGCGTTGAACGGACGCAACAAGTCAACACTGAAGCTTTCTTT. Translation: CSVERTQQVNTEAFF. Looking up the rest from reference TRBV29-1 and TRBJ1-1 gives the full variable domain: SAVISQKPSRDICQRGTSLTIQCQVDSQVTMMFWYRQQPGQSLTLIATANQGSEATYESGFVIDKFPISRPNLTFSTLTVSNMSPEDSSIYLCSVERTQQVNTEAFFGQGTRLTVV.

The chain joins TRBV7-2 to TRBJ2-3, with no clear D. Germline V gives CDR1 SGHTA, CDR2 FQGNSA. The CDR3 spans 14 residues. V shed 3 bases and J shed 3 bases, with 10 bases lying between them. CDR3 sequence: CASSLNSPTDTQYF. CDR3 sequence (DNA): TGTGCCAGCAGCTTGAACAGCCCTACAGATACGCAGTATTTT.

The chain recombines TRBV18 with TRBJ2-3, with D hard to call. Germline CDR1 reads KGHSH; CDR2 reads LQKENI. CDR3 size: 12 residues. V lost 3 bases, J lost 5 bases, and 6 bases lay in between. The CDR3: CASSPPGDTQYF. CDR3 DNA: TGTGCCAGCTCACCGCCCGGAGATACGCAGTATTTT.

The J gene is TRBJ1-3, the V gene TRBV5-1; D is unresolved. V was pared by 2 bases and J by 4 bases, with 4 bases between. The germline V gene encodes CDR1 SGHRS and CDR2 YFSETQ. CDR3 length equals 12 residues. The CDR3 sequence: CASSFDGNTIYF. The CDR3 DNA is TGCGCCAGCAGCTTCGACGGAAACACCATATATTTT.

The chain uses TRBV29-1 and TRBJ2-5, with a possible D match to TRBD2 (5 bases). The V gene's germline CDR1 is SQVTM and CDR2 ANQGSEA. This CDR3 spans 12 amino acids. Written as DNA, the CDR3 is TGCAGTGTGAGTGAGGCGGGTCAGACCCAGTACTTC. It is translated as CSVSEAGQTQYF.

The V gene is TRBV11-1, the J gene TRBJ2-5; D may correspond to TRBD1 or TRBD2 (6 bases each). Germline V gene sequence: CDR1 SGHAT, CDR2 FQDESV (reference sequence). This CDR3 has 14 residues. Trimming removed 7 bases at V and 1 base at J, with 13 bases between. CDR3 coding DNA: TGTGCCAGCACCAAGGAGGGGGGCCAAGAGACCCAGTACTTC. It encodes CASTKEGGQETQYF. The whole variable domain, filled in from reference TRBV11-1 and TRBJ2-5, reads EAEVAQSPRYKITEKSQAVAFWCDPISGHATLYWYRQILGQGPELLVQFQDESVVDDSQLPKDRFSAERLKGVDSTLKIQPAELGDSAMYLCASTKEGGQETQYFGPGTRLLVL.

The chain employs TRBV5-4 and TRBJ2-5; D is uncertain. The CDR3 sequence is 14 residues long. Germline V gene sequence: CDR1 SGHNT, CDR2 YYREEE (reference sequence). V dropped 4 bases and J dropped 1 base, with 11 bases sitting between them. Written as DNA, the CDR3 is TGTGCCAGCAGCACAAAGGGAAGCCAAGAGACCCAGTACTTC. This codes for CASSTKGSQETQYF.

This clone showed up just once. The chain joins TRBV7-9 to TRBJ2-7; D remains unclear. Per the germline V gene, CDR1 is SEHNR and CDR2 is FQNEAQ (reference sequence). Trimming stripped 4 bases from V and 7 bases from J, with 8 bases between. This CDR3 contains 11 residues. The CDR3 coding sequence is TGTGCCAGCAGCTATGACCAAGAGCAGTACTTC. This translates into CASSYDQEQYF.